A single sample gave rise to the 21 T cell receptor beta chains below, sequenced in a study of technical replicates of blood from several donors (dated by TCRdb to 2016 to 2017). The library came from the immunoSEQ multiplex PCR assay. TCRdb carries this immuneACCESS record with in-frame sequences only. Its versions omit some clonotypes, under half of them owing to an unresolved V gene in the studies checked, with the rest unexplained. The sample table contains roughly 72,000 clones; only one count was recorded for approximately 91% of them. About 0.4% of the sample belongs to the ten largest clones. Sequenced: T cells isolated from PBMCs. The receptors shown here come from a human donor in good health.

The CDR3: CASSFSATYNEQFF. The CDR3 region has the DNA TGTGCCAGCAGCTTCAGCGCGACCTACAATGAGCAGTTCTTC. V gene TRBV7-3 combines with J gene TRBJ2-1; no reliable D call. The length of the CDR3 is 14 residues. Trimming left V 3 bases short and J 2 bases short, with 8 bases between. Germline lookup yields CDR1 SGHTA and CDR2 FQGTGA.

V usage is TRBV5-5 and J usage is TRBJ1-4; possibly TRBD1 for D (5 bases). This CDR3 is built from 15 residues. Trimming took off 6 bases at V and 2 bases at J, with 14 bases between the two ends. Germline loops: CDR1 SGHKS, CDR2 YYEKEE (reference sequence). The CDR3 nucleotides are TGTGCCAGCACCCAGCAGGGCATGACTAATGAAAAACTGTTTTTT. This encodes CASTQQGMTNEKLFF.

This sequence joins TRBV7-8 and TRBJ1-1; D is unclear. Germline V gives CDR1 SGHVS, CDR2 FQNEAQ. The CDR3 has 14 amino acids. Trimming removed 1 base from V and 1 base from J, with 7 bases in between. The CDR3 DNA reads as TGTGCCAGCAGCTTAGGCCGACAGAACACTGAAGCTTTCTTT. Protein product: CASSLGRQNTEAFF. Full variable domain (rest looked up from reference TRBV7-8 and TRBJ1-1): GAGVSQSPRYKVAKRGQDVALRCDPISGHVSLFWYQQALGQGPEFLTYFQNEAQLDKSGLPSDRFFAERPEGSVSTLKIQRTQQEDSAVYLCASSLGRQNTEAFFGQGTRLTVV.

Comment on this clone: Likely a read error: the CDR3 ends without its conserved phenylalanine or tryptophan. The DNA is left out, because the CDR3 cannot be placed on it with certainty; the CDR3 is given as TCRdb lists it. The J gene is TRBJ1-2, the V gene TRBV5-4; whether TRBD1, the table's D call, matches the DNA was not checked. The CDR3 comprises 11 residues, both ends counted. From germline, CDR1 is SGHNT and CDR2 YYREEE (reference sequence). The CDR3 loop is CASSIGQGEAL.

The CDR3 DNA sequence: TGTGCCAGCAGCACACGTCGCGGGACAGGGGGCGGGTTTTATGGCTACACCTTC. Its translation is CASSTRRGTGGGFYGYTF. The gene calls are TRBV7-9 and TRBJ1-2; TRBD1 matches at 12 bases. V lost 5 bases, J lost 5 bases, and 15 bases stayed unmatched. Per the germline V gene, CDR1 is SEHNR and CDR2 is FQNEAQ (reference sequence). The CDR3 runs to 18 residues.

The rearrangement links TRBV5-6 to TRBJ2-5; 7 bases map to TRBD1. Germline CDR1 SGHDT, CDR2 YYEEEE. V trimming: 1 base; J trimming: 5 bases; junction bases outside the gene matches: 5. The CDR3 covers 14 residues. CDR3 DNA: TGTGCCAGCAGCTTGAAAGCCAGGGGGGAGACCCAGTACTTC. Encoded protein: CASSLKARGETQYF.

The CDR3 region is CAIRAGTSEGYEQYF. DNA for the CDR3: TGTGCCATCAGGGCAGGGACTAGCGAAGGGTACGAGCAGTACTTC. V usage is TRBV10-3 and J usage is TRBJ2-7; the match to TRBD2 covers 10 bases. Trimming cost V 6 bases and J 4 bases; bases outside gene matches: 9. This CDR3 region has 15 residues. Germline V gene data show CDR1 as ENHRY and CDR2 as SYGVKD.

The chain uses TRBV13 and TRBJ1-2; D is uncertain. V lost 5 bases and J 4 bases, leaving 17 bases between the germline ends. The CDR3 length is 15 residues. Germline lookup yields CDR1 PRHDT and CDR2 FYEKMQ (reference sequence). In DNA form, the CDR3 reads TGTGCCAGCAGCGGATCCGGGAGGGCGGGCTATGGCTACACCTTC. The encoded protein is CASSGSGRAGYGYTF.

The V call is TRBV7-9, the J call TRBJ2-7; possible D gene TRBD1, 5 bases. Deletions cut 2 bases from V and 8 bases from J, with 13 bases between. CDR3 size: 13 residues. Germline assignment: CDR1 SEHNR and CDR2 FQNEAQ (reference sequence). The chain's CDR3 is CASSLQGAVKQYF. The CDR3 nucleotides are TGTGCCAGCAGCTTACAGGGCGCGGTCAAGCAGTACTTC.

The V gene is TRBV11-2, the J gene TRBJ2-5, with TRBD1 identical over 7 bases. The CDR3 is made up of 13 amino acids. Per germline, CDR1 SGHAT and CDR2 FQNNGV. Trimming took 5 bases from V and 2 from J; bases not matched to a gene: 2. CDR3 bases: TGTGCCAGCAGCGCAGGGGGACAAGAGACCCAGTACTTC. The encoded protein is CASSAGGQETQYF.

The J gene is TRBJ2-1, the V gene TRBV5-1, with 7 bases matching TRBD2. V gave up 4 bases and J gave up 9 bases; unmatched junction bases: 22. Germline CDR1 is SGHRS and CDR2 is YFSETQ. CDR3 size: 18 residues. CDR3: CASSQIGGVSRGGGEQFF. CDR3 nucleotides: TGCGCCAGCAGCCAGATTGGGGGGGTGTCGCGGGGAGGCGGTGAGCAGTTCTTC.

CDR3 sequence (DNA): TGTGCCAGTAGTCCTAGGGGACTAGCGGGAGAGTACGAGCAGTACTTC. It encodes CASSPRGLAGEYEQYF. The chain has TRBV19 and TRBJ2-7; 14 bases map to TRBD2. The CDR3 is 16 residues long. Germline V lookup: CDR1 LNHDA, CDR2 SQIVND (reference sequence). Unmatched junction bases numbered 7, after V lost 5 bases and J lost 4 bases.

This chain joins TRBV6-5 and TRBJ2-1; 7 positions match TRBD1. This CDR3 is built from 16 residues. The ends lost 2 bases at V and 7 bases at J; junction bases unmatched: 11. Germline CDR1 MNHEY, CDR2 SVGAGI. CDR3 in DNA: TGTGCCAGCAGTTACCCACTACCACAGGGGCCAAATGAGCAGTTCTTC. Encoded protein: CASSYPLPQGPNEQFF.

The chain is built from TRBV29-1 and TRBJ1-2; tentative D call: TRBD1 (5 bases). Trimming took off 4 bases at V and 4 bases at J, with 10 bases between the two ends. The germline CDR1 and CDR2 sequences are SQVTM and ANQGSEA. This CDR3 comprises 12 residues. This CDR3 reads CSVGGASYGYTF. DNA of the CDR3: TGCAGCGTTGGCGGGGCAAGCTATGGCTACACCTTC.

CDR3 in amino acids: CSGDVQGNYGYTF. Here the CDR3 DNA reads TGCAGCGGGGATGTGCAGGGAAACTATGGCTACACCTTC. The V and J genes are TRBV29-1 and TRBJ1-2, with D perhaps matching TRBD1 (5 bases). The germline V gene encodes CDR1 SQVTM and CDR2 ANQGSEA. V lost 7 bases, J lost 2 bases, and 14 bases lay in between. The CDR3 is 13 amino acids. Filled out from reference TRBV29-1 and TRBJ1-2, the complete variable domain reads SAVISQKPSRDICQRGTSLTIQCQVDSQVTMMFWYRQQPGQSLTLIATANQGSEATYESGFVIDKFPISRPNLTFSTLTVSNMSPEDSSIYLCSGDVQGNYGYTFGSGTRLTVV.

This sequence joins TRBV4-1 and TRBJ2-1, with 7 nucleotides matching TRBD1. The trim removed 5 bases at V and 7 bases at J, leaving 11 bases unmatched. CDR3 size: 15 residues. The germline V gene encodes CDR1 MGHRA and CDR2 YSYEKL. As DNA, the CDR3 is TGCGCCAGCAGCGGGACAGATACAAACCGTAATGAGCAGTTCTTC. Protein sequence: CASSGTDTNRNEQFF.

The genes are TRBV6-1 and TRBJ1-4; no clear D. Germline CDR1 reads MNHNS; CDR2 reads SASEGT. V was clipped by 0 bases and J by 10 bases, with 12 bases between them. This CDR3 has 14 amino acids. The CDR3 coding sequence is TGTGCCAGCAGTGAAGCGATGCAGGTGGGAAAACTGTTTTTT. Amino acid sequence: CASSEAMQVGKLFF.

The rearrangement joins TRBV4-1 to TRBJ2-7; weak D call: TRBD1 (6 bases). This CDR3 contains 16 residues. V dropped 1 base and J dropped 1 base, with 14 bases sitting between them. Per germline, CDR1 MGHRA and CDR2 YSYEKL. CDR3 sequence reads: CASSQVFRDISYEQYF. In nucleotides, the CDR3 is TGCGCCAGCAGCCAAGTGTTTAGGGACATTTCCTACGAGCAGTACTTC.

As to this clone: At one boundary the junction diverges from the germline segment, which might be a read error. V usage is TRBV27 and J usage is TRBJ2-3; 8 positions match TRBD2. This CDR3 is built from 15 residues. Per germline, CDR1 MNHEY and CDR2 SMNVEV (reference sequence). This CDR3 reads CASLVRGSGGDTKYF. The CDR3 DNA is TGTGCCAGCCTGGTAAGAGGGAGCGGGGGAGATACGAAGTATTTT.

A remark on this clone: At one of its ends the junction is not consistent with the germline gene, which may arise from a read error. CDR3 DNA sequence: TGTGCCAGCAGCTTAGATCTGGGGAATGGGAGAGGCTTT. Its protein is CASSLDLGNGRGF. V usage is TRBV7-2 and J usage is TRBJ1-1; the D is unclear. Germline V CDR1 and CDR2: SGHTA, FQGNSA. This CDR3 comprises 13 residues. Full variable domain (outside the CDR3, taken from reference TRBV7-2 and TRBJ1-1): GAGVSQSPSNKVTEKGKDVELRCDPISGHTALYWYRQSLGQGLEFLIYFQGNSAPDKSGLPSDRFSAERTGGSVSTLTIQRTQQEDSAVYLCASSLDLGNGRGFGQGTRLTVV.

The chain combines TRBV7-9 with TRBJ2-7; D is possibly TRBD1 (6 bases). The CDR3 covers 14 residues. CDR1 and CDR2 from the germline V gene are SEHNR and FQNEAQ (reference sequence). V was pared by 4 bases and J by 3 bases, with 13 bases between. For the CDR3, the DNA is TGTGCCAGCAGCTCAAGCCTACAGGGCTACGAGCAGTACTTC. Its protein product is CASSSSLQGYEQYF.